Listed here are 9 T cell receptor beta chains from one sample, sequenced in a study of T cells in localized non-small cell lung cancer. Here immunoSEQ multiplex PCR was the method, and the copy in TCRdb shows in-frame clones only, minus some. The sample shows approximately 30,000 clones, around 90% of them seen only once. Sequenced here: peripheral blood mononuclear cells, sampled before any cancer treatment. All receptors derive from a man between 40 and 70 years old with stage III lung adenocarcinoma.

The chain links TRBV7-3 to TRBJ2-2; the D gene is possibly TRBD1 (6 bases). The CDR3 length is 16 residues. The germline CDR1 and CDR2 sequences are SGHTA and FQGTGA. V lost 3 bases to trimming and J lost 0 bases, with 11 bases between them. The CDR3 protein is CASSFRWTANTGELFF. CDR3 bases: TGTGCCAGCAGCTTTAGGTGGACAGCGAACACCGGGGAGCTGTTTTTT.

The rearrangement uses TRBV5-1 and TRBJ1-1; TRBD1 aligns across 8 bases. The CDR3 is made up of 16 amino acids. The V gene end was trimmed by 4 bases and the J gene end by 3 bases; junction bases not matched to a gene: 11. The germline V gene has CDR1 SGHRS and CDR2 YFSETQ. CDR3 in amino acids: CASSIGQGRGDTEAFF. The CDR3 DNA reads as TGCGCCAGCAGCATCGGACAGGGAAGAGGAGACACTGAAGCTTTCTTT. Full variable domain (missing parts from reference TRBV5-1 and TRBJ1-1): KAGVTQTPRYLIKTRGQQVTLSCSPISGHRSVSWYQQTPGQGLQFLFEYFSETQRNKGNFPGRFSGRQFSNSRSEMNVSTLELGDSALYLCASSIGQGRGDTEAFFGQGTRLTVV.

This chain joins TRBV7-9 and TRBJ2-1, with 9 bases identical to TRBD2. V lost 4 bases to trimming and J lost 8 bases; unmatched junction nucleotides: 18. Germline V gene sequence: CDR1 SEHNR, CDR2 FQNEAQ (reference sequence). This CDR3 region has 18 residues. CDR3 sequence reads: CASSSDARLAAHWDEQFF. For the CDR3, the DNA is TGTGCCAGCAGCTCCGACGCGCGACTAGCGGCACACTGGGATGAGCAGTTCTTC.

The chain combines TRBV29-1 with TRBJ2-2; unclear D gene. Germline loops: CDR1 SQVTM, CDR2 ANQGSEA. Trimming took off 6 bases at V and 1 base at J, with 6 bases between the two ends. This CDR3 has 12 residues. For the CDR3, the DNA is TGCAGCGTGAACAGGAACACCGGGGAGCTGTTTTTT. It codes for CSVNRNTGELFF.

The rearrangement uses TRBV18 and TRBJ2-5; D call uncertain. The germline V gene encodes CDR1 KGHSH and CDR2 LQKENI. The ends were cut back, 5 bases at V and 1 base at J, with 11 bases in the middle. The CDR3 length is 14 residues. CDR3 region: CASSSPSSQETQYF. CDR3 coding DNA: TGTGCCAGCTCATCCCCATCGAGCCAAGAGACCCAGTACTTC.

This clone appeared once. The chain carries TRBV2 and TRBJ1-1; 10 bases agree with TRBD1. The CDR3 sequence is 16 residues long. V was clipped by 4 bases and J by 4 bases; unmatched bases: 9. Germline V gene sequence: CDR1 SNHLY, CDR2 FYNNEI. CDR3 sequence (DNA): TGTGCCAGCAGTGGGGAAAGACAGGGGGCGGGCACTGAAGCTTTCTTT. This codes for CASSGERQGAGTEAFF.

The chain has TRBV27 and TRBJ2-7; D perhaps matches TRBD2 (5 bases). Germline values: CDR1 MNHEY, CDR2 SMNVEV (reference sequence). The CDR3 extends over 15 amino acids. The V end was cut by 0 bases, the J end by 2 bases, with 11 bases between. In nucleotides, the CDR3 is TGTGCCAGCAGTTTATCGAACGGGGAAACCTACGAGCAGTACTTC. This translates into CASSLSNGETYEQYF.

V and J are TRBV6-5 and TRBJ2-3; 9 positions match TRBD2. The V gene's germline CDR1 is MNHEY and CDR2 SVGAGI. The CDR3 covers 15 residues. Trimming at V came to 5 bases and at J to 3 bases, leaving 6 bases not matched to a gene. This CDR3 reads CASSRRGGATDTQYF. In DNA, the CDR3 is TGTGCCAGCAGTCGCCGCGGGGGGGCTACAGATACGCAGTATTTT.

This chain links TRBV6-6 with TRBJ1-1; 7 bases line up with TRBD1. Looked up from germline, CDR1 is MNHNY and CDR2 is SVGAGI (reference sequence). V dropped 10 bases and J dropped 4; count of bases not matched to a gene: 9. This CDR3 region has 13 residues. The CDR3 DNA reads TGTGCCATCAAGGACAGGAAGGGCACTGAAGCTTTCTTT. Translated: CAIKDRKGTEAFF.